This entry concerns a single T cell receptor beta chain. J gave up 13 bases and V 6 bases, and 12 bases lay outside the gene matches. The CDR3 totals 14 residues. Germline assignment: CDR1 MNHEY and CDR2 SVGEGT. A single record per CDR3 protein comes from TCRdb applying MiXCR to the RT-PCR reads. This sample has almost 700,000 distinct CDR3 sequences, with 11% to 15% found just once. The receptor was derived from a female donor in good health, serving as a healthy control. This rearrangement joins TRBV6-2 or TRBV6-3 to TRBJ1-6; 7 bases fit TRBD1. Sequencing used memory CD4+ T cells from blood. CDR3 coding DNA: TGTGCCAGCAGCTACAGGGGAACGGAGGGTCCCCTCCACTTT. Encoded protein: CASSYRGTEGPLHF.